Sequencing of this T cell receptor beta chain was carried out in a study of blood T cell repertoires in COVID-19. About the study: COVID-19 samples, acute and convalescent, were from the United States, Italy and Spain. PBMCs, B-cell-depleted T cells, or T cells were the source of the cDNA or gDNA that made up the material.

As handled by the study authors: It was from reference gene primer amplification that nucleated cell counts were estimated. Produced via immunoSEQ multiplex PCR; TCRdb's table is partial and in-frame only. For V, J and clone size, that table is used; D and trimming come from the DNA. Among over 50,000 clones listed, 80% to 85% were seen once. Specimen: peripheral blood. The TCR sequence derives from a man between 50 and 59 years old with acute or convalescent COVID-19.

The CDR3 here is CASRPAGDADTEAFF. In nucleotides, the CDR3 is TGTGCCAGCAGGCCTGCAGGGGATGCGGACACTGAAGCTTTCTTT. The chain is built from TRBV21-1 and TRBJ1-1; TRBD1, as called in the table, went unchecked against the DNA. TRBV21-1 is termed a pseudogene. CDR3 length: 15 amino acids.